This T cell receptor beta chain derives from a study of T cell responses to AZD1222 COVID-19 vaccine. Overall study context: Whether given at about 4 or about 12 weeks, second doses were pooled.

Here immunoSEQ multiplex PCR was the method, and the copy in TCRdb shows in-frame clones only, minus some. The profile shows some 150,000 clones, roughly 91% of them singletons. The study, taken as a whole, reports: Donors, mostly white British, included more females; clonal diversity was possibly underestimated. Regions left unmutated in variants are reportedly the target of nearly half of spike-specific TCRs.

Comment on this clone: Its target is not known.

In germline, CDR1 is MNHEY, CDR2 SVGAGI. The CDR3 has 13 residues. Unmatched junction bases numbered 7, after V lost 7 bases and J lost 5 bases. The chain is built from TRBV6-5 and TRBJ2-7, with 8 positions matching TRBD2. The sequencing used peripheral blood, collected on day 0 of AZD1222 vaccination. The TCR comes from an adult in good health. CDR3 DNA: TGTGCCAGCACCCCAGCGGGAGTAGACGAGCAGTACTTC. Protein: CASTPAGVDEQYF.